A single sample is the source of the 12 T cell receptor beta chains below, sequenced in a study of OX40 agonist ivuxolimab in advanced cancers. Repertoires were generated with immunoSEQ multiplex PCR, while TCRdb's copy carries only in-frame clones and drops some. The sample yields about 120,000 clones, 80% to 90% seen once. Sequencing was performed on CD4+ or CD8+ T cells sorted from blood, taken in a trial of the OX40 agonist ivuxolimab. The receptors here all came from an adult with an advanced solid tumor such as melanoma, head and neck, liver or kidney cancer.

V and J are TRBV5-1 and TRBJ2-7; D is perhaps TRBD1 (6 bases). The CDR3 is made up of 12 amino acids. The V end was cut by 6 bases, the J end by 4 bases, with 11 bases between. Germline CDR1 is SGHRS and CDR2 is YFSETQ. The DNA of the CDR3 is TGCGCCAGCAACCAACAGGGATACGAGCAGTACTTC. Translated: CASNQQGYEQYF.

The CDR3 DNA follows: TGTGCCAGCAGTCTTATGACACCTCCCGAGCAGTACTTC. This encodes CASSLMTPPEQYF. The chain recombines TRBV28 with TRBJ2-7; D remains unclear. The CDR3 runs to 13 residues. Germline V gene data show CDR1 as MDHEN and CDR2 as SYDVKM. V was shortened by 5 bases and J by 6 bases, with 14 bases between the two germline ends.

The J gene is TRBJ2-7, the V gene TRBV9; D remains unclear. The CDR3 is made up of 13 amino acids. The germline V gene has CDR1 SGDLS and CDR2 YYNGEE. V lost 3 bases, J lost 0 bases, and 7 bases lay in between. The CDR3 here is CASSADVSYEQYF. In DNA, the CDR3 is TGTGCCAGCAGCGCCGACGTCTCCTACGAGCAGTACTTC.

The V gene is TRBV28, the J gene TRBJ1-2, with D possibly TRBD1 on 5 matching bases. Trimming took off 3 bases at V and 12 bases at J, with 17 bases between the two ends. CDR1 MDHEN and CDR2 SYDVKM come from the germline V gene. CDR3 length: 13 residues. Here the CDR3 reads CASSFLNVRANTF. Written as DNA, the CDR3 is TGTGCCAGCAGTTTTCTCAATGTCAGGGCTAACACCTTC.

This chain connects TRBV18 to TRBJ2-1; 7 bases fit TRBD2. The CDR3 has 16 residues. CDR1 is KGHSH and CDR2 is LQKENI in the germline V gene. Germline trimming cut 5 bases from V and 8 bases from J; bases unmatched to any gene: 15. The CDR3 is CASSADLADLGDEQFF. CDR3 DNA sequence: TGTGCCAGCTCAGCAGACCTAGCGGATTTAGGGGATGAGCAGTTCTTC.

The genes are TRBV2 and TRBJ2-7, with TRBD1 as a possible D gene (5 bases). Looked up from germline, CDR1 is SNHLY and CDR2 is FYNNEI. The CDR3 covers 12 residues. Trimming took 2 bases from V and 3 from J, leaving 5 bases between them. The CDR3 DNA reads as TGTGCCAGCAGTGAAAGGGGCTACGAGCAGTACTTC. Its protein is CASSERGYEQYF.

The chain carries TRBV18 and TRBJ2-3, with TRBD2 matching 8 bases. The germline V gene has CDR1 KGHSH and CDR2 LQKENI. V shed 0 bases, J shed 2 bases, and the junction held 1 base outside the gene matches. CDR3 length equals 15 residues. The CDR3 sequence is CASSPPGLVTDTQYF. CDR3 DNA sequence: TGTGCCAGCTCACCACCGGGACTAGTCACAGATACGCAGTATTTT. Variable domain in full (rest from reference TRBV18 and TRBJ2-3): NAGVMQNPRHLVRRRGQEARLRCSPMKGHSHVYWYRQLPEEGLKFMVYLQKENIIDESGMPKERFSAEFPKEGPSILRIQQVVRGDSAAYFCASSPPGLVTDTQYFGPGTRLTVL.

This chain connects TRBV5-1 to TRBJ1-5; possibly TRBD1 for D (5 bases). This CDR3 contains 15 residues. V lost 2 bases and J lost 7, with 16 bases in between. CDR1 and CDR2 from the germline V gene are SGHRS and YFSETQ. CDR3 DNA: TGCGCCAGCAGCTTCTCCGGGACGTCGGAGCAGCCCCAGCATTTT. It specifies CASSFSGTSEQPQHF. The entire variable domain, with the rest obtained from reference TRBV5-1 and TRBJ1-5, is as follows: KAGVTQTPRYLIKTRGQQVTLSCSPISGHRSVSWYQQTPGQGLQFLFEYFSETQRNKGNFPGRFSGRQFSNSRSEMNVSTLELGDSALYLCASSFSGTSEQPQHFGDGTRLSIL.

The J gene is TRBJ2-5, the V gene TRBV30; TRBD1 matches at 9 bases. Trimming took 3 bases from V and 4 from J; bases not matched to a gene: 3. The CDR3 covers 13 residues. Germline CDR1 reads GTSNPN; CDR2 reads SVGIG (reference sequence). Here the CDR3 DNA reads TGTGCCTGGAGAACGGGACAGGGAGAGACCCAGTACTTC. This gives the protein CAWRTGQGETQYF.

The chain employs TRBV2 and TRBJ1-6; possible D gene TRBD1, 6 bases. This CDR3 comprises 14 residues. CDR1 and CDR2 from the germline V gene are SNHLY and FYNNEI. Trimming shortened V by 7 bases and J by 9 bases, and 16 bases separated the two germline ends. CDR3 sequence reads: CASTLGGAASPLHF. The CDR3 coding sequence is TGTGCCAGCACCCTGGGGGGGGCCGCTTCACCCCTCCACTTT.

The genes are TRBV7-3 and TRBJ1-2, with D possibly TRBD1 on 5 matching bases. This CDR3 is built from 15 residues. Germline lookup yields CDR1 SGHTA and CDR2 FQGTGA. V was pared by 4 bases and J by 4 bases, with 16 bases between. CDR3 amino acids: CASSWGTGTFYGYTF. Written as DNA, the CDR3 is TGTGCCAGCAGCTGGGGTACGGGGACCTTCTATGGCTACACCTTC.

The rearrangement links TRBV7-2 to TRBJ2-5; 8 nucleotides match TRBD2. Trimming removed 3 bases from V and 7 bases from J; junction bases left unmatched: 13. The CDR3 spans 16 residues. CDR1 and CDR2 from the germline V gene are SGHTA and FQGNSA. CDR3 loop: CASSFLAGKDSGTQYF. CDR3 DNA sequence: TGTGCCAGCAGCTTTTTAGCGGGGAAAGATTCGGGGACCCAGTACTTC.